This is a list of T cell receptor beta chains from one sample in a study of CD8 T cells in ankylosing spondylitis. TCRdb called the 5' RACE reads again in MiXCR, with one record for every CDR3 protein. The sample shows 450,000 to 550,000 distinct CDR3 sequences, under 5.5% of them seen only once. Sequencing was carried out using blood, either unsorted or a sorted T cell fraction (not recorded which). All receptors derive from a male donor with ankylosing spondylitis. Both conserved end residues are part of each CDR3. Fields, in order: J gene, V gene, clone size, D gene, CDR3 DNA, CDR3 protein. The D gene is left open where the match is weak. Clone size is given for some rows only: seen once, a few or many times, or a class if the clone is expanded.

TRBJ2-5 TRBV20-1 many - TGCAGTGCGTGGGACTCGAAGACCCAGTACTTC CSAWDSKTQYF
TRBJ2-3 TRBV6-1 many TRBD1 TGTGCCAGCAGTCGCGGACAGGGGTATCCAGATACGCAGTATTTT CASSRGQGYPDTQYF
TRBJ1-2 TRBV13 many - TGTGCCAGCAGCCCGTCGGGATATTGGGGCTACACCTTC CASSPSGYWGYTF
TRBJ1-2 TRBV19 many - TGTGCCAGTAGTCCGGGGTTGGGGAGGCCTGGCTACACCTTC CASSPGLGRPGYTF
TRBJ2-7 TRBV24-1 many - TGTGCCACCAGTGATTCCTCGGGGTACGAGCAGTACTTC CATSDSSGYEQYF
TRBJ2-5 TRBV20-1 many - TGCAGTGCCCCACGGGGGTCACAAGAGACCCAGTACTTC CSAPRGSQETQYF
TRBJ2-2 TRBV28 many - TGTGCCAGCAGGACGTTCTTAAACACCGGGGAGCTGTTTTTT CASRTFLNTGELFF
TRBJ1-1 TRBV20-1 many - TGCAGTGCTAGACCTGAGCAGACCGAAGCTTTCTTT CSARPEQTEAFF
TRBJ1-4 TRBV6-5 - - TGTGCCAGCAGTTACAGCTTCGCCGCAACTAATGAAAAACTGTTTTTT CASSYSFAATNEKLFF
TRBJ2-5 TRBV7-7 many - TGTGCTAGCAGCCTTGGGTTGGGCCAGTGGGAGACCCAGTACTTC CASSLGLGQWETQYF
TRBJ1-1 TRBV9 many TRBD1 TGTGCCAGCAGCGTAGGAGACAGGGCCAAAAGAGCTTTCTTT CASSVGDRAKRAFF
TRBJ2-5 TRBV5-1 many TRBD2 TGCGCCAGCAGCCCCCTTAGCGGGCCCGAAGAGACCCAGTACTTC CASSPLSGPEETQYF